This TCR beta chain is from a study of T cells in pancreatic ductal adenocarcinoma. General study results and limits: Tumor-versus-blood clonality comparisons may be biased toward lower tumor diversity. Blood clonality (roughly 0.07) did not differ significantly from tumor (roughly 0.11).

The selected patients with pancreatic ductal adenocarcinoma had surgery but no neoadjuvant therapy. Germline V lookup: CDR1 SGHRS, CDR2 YFSETQ. CDR3 length equals 14 residues. The J segment lost 5 bases and the V segment lost 4 bases, leaving 5 bases of the junction unmatched. Regarding this clone: Its specificity is not known.

Only in-frame clones appear in the TCRdb table, and some are missing; sequencing was by immunoSEQ multiplex PCR. Among around 100,000 clones listed, about 95% were seen once. V and J are TRBV5-1 and TRBJ1-1; 10 nucleotides agree with TRBD1. Material: PBMCs. This sequence was found in a human donor with pancreatic ductal adenocarcinoma. As DNA, the CDR3 is TGCGCCAGCAGCGTAGGACAGGGGGAAACTGAAGCTTTCTTT. Encoded protein: CASSVGQGETEAFF.